One sample yielded the 10 T cell receptor beta chains listed below, sequenced in a study of early T cells in non-severe SARS-CoV-2 infection. Each CDR3 protein gets one entry after TCRdb re-called the 5' RACE reads with MiXCR. This table has roughly 27,000 distinct CDR3 sequences, about 9.5% appearing once. Specimen: whole blood. The source is an adult who was a healthcare worker with PCR-confirmed SARS-CoV-2 infection or an uninfected control (not recorded which).

This clonotype appeared a few times. This rearrangement joins TRBV11-2 to TRBJ2-6; no reliable D call. Germline-derived CDR1 and CDR2 are SGHAT and FQNNGV. V was cut by 5 bases and J by 0 bases, with 14 bases left in between. The CDR3 sequence is 17 residues long. This chain's CDR3 is CASSNSAWISGANVLTF. CDR3 nucleotide sequence: TGTGCCAGCAGCAACTCTGCCTGGATCTCTGGGGCCAACGTCCTGACTTTC. The variable domain in full, completed from reference TRBV11-2 and TRBJ2-6, reads EAGVAQSPRYKIIEKRQSVAFWCNPISGHATLYWYQQILGQGPKLLIQFQNNGVVDDSQLPKDRFSAERLKGVDSTLKIQPAKLEDSAVYLCASSNSAWISGANVLTFGAGSRLTVL.

This clonotype was recorded many times. J is TRBJ1-1 and V is TRBV5-1; D remains unclear. Germline CDR1 is SGHRS and CDR2 is YFSETQ. The ends were cut back, 0 bases at V and 10 bases at J, with 10 bases in the middle. The CDR3 has 12 amino acids. The CDR3 is CASSLEGFPAFF. The CDR3, as DNA: TGCGCCAGCAGCTTGGAGGGATTCCCAGCTTTCTTT. Together with reference TRBV5-1 and TRBJ1-1, the CDR3 gives the full variable domain: KAGVTQTPRYLIKTRGQQVTLSCSPISGHRSVSWYQQTPGQGLQFLFEYFSETQRNKGNFPGRFSGRQFSNSRSEMNVSTLELGDSALYLCASSLEGFPAFFGQGTRLTVV.

This clonotype showed up just a few times. The chain employs TRBV15 and TRBJ2-6; D gene ambiguous. The CDR3 has 15 amino acids. V was cut by 1 base and J by 4 bases, with 8 bases left in between. The germline V gene encodes CDR1 LNHNV and CDR2 YYDKDF (reference sequence). This chain's CDR3 is CATSRGNYGANVLTF. DNA of the CDR3: TGTGCCACCAGCAGAGGGAATTACGGGGCCAACGTCCTGACTTTC.

This clonotype is categorized as medium-sized. This chain links TRBV20-1 with TRBJ2-1; tentatively, D is TRBD2 (5 bases). This CDR3 is 12 amino acids long. V lost 6 bases to trimming and J lost 6 bases, with 12 bases between them. Germline V gene sequence: CDR1 DFQATT, CDR2 SNEGSKA (reference sequence). The DNA for the CDR3 is TGCAGTGCAACGAGGACTCTCAATGAGCAGTTCTTC. Translation gives CSATRTLNEQFF.

Turning to this clonotype: One junction end disagrees with the germline gene, perhaps due to a read error. This chain links TRBV7-7 with TRBJ2-1, with D tentatively TRBD1 (5 bases). The CDR3 loop spans 13 amino acids. Per germline, CDR1 SSHAT and CDR2 FNYEAQ (reference sequence). The CDR3, as DNA: TGTGCTAGCAGCTTAGACAGAAACAATGAGCAGTTCTTC. It codes for CASSLDRNNEQFF.

This clonotype was observed many times. The V call is TRBV7-9, the J call TRBJ2-6; 14 bases align to TRBD2. The CDR3 length is 19 residues. The germline V gene has CDR1 SEHNR and CDR2 FQNEAQ (reference sequence). After removal of 3 bases from V and 0 bases from J, the junction contained 4 bases not matched to a gene. The CDR3 region is CASSFSGLAGVSGANVLTF. The CDR3 nucleotides are TGTGCCAGCAGCTTTTCGGGACTAGCGGGGGTCTCTGGGGCCAACGTCCTGACTTTC. Using reference TRBV7-9 and TRBJ2-6 for the parts outside the CDR3, the full variable domain is DTGVSQNPRHKITKRGQNVTFRCDPISEHNRLYWYRQTLGQGPEFLTYFQNEAQLEKSRLLSDRFSAERPKGSFSTLEIQRTEQGDSAMYLCASSFSGLAGVSGANVLTFGAGSRLTVL.

This clonotype was detected a few times. CDR3 sequence: CASSERPGGIYEQYF. DNA for the CDR3: TGCGCCAGCAGTGAGCGTCCAGGGGGCATCTACGAGCAGTACTTC. The chain has TRBV10-1 and TRBJ2-7, with 8 bases aligning to TRBD1. The germline V gene encodes CDR1 WNHNN and CDR2 SYGVQD (reference sequence). Trimming cost V 2 bases and J 3 bases; bases outside gene matches: 6. This CDR3 comprises 15 residues.

For this clonotype: The junction differs from germline at one of its ends, possibly a read error. The chain employs TRBV18 and TRBJ2-1, with 9 bases lining up with TRBD1. Germline CDR1 and CDR2: KGHSH and LQKENI. This CDR3 is built from 13 residues. The CDR3 nucleotides are TGTGCCAGCTCACCAACAGGGGGCAGTGAGCGGTTCTTC. This translates into CASSPTGGSERFF. The variable domain in full, completed from reference TRBV18 and TRBJ2-1, reads NAGVMQNPRHLVRRRGQEARLRCSPMKGHSHVYWYRQLPEEGLKFMVYLQKENIIDESGMPKERFSAEFPKEGPSILRIQQVVRGDSAAYFCASSPTGGSERFFGPGTRLTVL.

The V gene is TRBV6-2 or TRBV6-3, the J gene TRBJ2-1; the D gene is possibly TRBD2 (7 bases). CDR3 length equals 16 residues. Germline CDR1 and CDR2: MNHEY and SVGEGT. V dropped 5 bases and J dropped 7 bases, with 21 bases sitting between them. In nucleotides, the CDR3 is TGTGCCAGCAGTCCCTGGGGGCTAGCGGATGATAATGAGCAGTTCTTC. This encodes CASSPWGLADDNEQFF.

This clonotype was detected only a few times. The V and J genes are TRBV5-1 and TRBJ2-1; TRBD2 aligns across 7 bases. The CDR3 has 16 residues. Germline-derived CDR1 and CDR2 are SGHRS and YFSETQ. The V and J ends lost 3 bases and 0 bases, in that order; junction bases with no gene match: 6. The CDR3 sequence: CASSSSGMSSYNEQFF. As DNA, the CDR3 is TGCGCCAGCAGCTCCAGCGGGATGAGCTCCTACAATGAGCAGTTCTTC.